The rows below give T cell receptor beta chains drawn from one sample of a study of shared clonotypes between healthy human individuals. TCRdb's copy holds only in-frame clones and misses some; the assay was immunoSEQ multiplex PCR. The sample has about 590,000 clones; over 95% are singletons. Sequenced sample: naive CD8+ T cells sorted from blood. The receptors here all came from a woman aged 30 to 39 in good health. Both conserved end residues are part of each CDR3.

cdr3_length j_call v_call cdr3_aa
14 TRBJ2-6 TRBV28 CASSPRLGANVLTF
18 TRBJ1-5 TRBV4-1 CASSSTIPGQGGNQPQHF
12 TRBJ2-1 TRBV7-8 CASMWGDNEQFF
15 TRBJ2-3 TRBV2 CASYPVGASADTQYF
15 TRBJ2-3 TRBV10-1 CASSELVASTDTQYF
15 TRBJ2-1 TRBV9 CASSPLAGVADEQFF
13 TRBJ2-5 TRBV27 CASSLNRDETQYF
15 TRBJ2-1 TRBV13 CASSSSGDRRDEQFF
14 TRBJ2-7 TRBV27 CASSWRGRGGEQYF
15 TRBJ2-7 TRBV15 CATSTQTGTSYEQYF
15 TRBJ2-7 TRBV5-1 CASSLVTGGFYEQYF
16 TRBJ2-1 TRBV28 CASTLSRDYLYNEQFF
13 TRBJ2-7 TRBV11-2 CASSLTSGTEQYF
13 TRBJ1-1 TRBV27 CAPGGQPLCGAFF
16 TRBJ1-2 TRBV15 CATSRDLGGIRYGYTF
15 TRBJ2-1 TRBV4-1 CASSPSREVYNEQFF
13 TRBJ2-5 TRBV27 CASSLKPGETQYF